Listed below are T cell receptor beta chains from one sample, sequenced in a study of T cell responses to AZD1222 COVID-19 vaccine. Generated by immunoSEQ multiplex PCR, the TCRdb table keeps only in-frame clones and is missing some. Of about 89,000 clones in the sample, about 91% were seen once. The sample in question was peripheral blood, obtained 28 days after the second AZD1222 dose. Receptors originate from an adult who received the AZD1222 COVID-19 vaccine. Each CDR3 is given with its conserved first and last residue. D genes are given only for firm matches. A clone size is listed for some rows: how often the clone was seen (once, few, many), or a class if it is expanded.

clone_size d_call j_call v_call cdr3_nt cdr3_aa
NA NA TRBJ2-7 TRBV4-3 TGCGCCAGCAGCCAAGAAGTAGCGTCATACGAGCAGTACTTC CASSQEVASYEQYF
few NA TRBJ1-5 TRBV10-1 TGCGTCGGGGCGGGGGGGCATCAGCCCCAGCATTTT CVGAGGHQPQHF
NA NA TRBJ2-1 TRBV11-3 TGTGCCAGCAGCCTGACTTACAATGAGCAGTTCTTC CASSLTYNEQFF
NA TRBD1 TRBJ1-2 TRBV5-1 TGCGCCAGCAGCGTAGGGACAGGGTTTGGCTATGGCTACACCTTC CASSVGTGFGYGYTF
few NA TRBJ1-5 TRBV5-4 TGTGCCAGCAGTTTCGAGGGGAATCAGCCCCAGCATTTT CASSFEGNQPQHF
NA NA TRBJ2-1 TRBV9 TGTGCCAGCAGCGCCAATAGCAGGGGTCTTAATGAGCAGTTCTTC CASSANSRGLNEQFF
NA NA TRBJ2-7 TRBV11-3 TGTGCCAGCAGCCCCCGGGCGAGCTTGTACGAGCAGTACTTC CASSPRASLYEQYF
NA NA TRBJ1-3 TRBV7-8 TGTGCCAGCAGCCCCGGAAACACCATATATTTT CASSPGNTIYF
NA TRBD1 TRBJ1-1 TRBV19 TGTGCCAGTAGTATTTCGGACAGGGGTGAGTGGAACACTGAAGCTTTCTTT CASSISDRGEWNTEAFF
NA NA TRBJ1-4 TRBV3-1/TRBV3-2 TGTGCCAGCAGCCAAGTTCGACGTTCGAAGGGGACCCTTCCAACTAATGAAAAACTGTTTTTT CASSQVRRSKGTLPTNEKLFF
NA NA TRBJ2-3 TRBV5-1 TGCGCCAGCAGCCAGGGGAGGGTTCAAGTGGATACGCAGTATTTT CASSQGRVQVDTQYF
NA NA TRBJ1-2 TRBV5-1 TGCGCCAGCAGCTTGGCCTGGGAGGATCTGCACGGCTACACCTTC CASSLAWEDLHGYTF
NA NA TRBJ1-1 TRBV6-5 TGTGCCAGCAGATTACAGGCAGGCACTGAAGCTTTCTTT CASRLQAGTEAFF
NA NA TRBJ1-5 TRBV6-5 TGTGCCAGCAGTTACGGGGCAGGAAAGGAGCATTTT CASSYGAGKEHF
NA NA TRBJ1-2 TRBV14 TGTGCCAGCAGCCAAGATTACGGGAGAAACTATGGCTACACCTTC CASSQDYGRNYGYTF
NA NA TRBJ2-7 TRBV15 TGTGCCACCAGCAGAGGGGGGCAGGGAGGACGGGTGTACTTC CATSRGGQGGRVYF
NA NA TRBJ2-2 TRBV6-5 TGTGCCAGTGGAACAAGGGCCGGGACCGGGGAGCTGTTTTTT CASGTRAGTGELFF
NA NA TRBJ2-2 TRBV24-1 TGTGCCACCAGTGATTCTGGGAGACGGTCTAACACCGGGGAGCTGTTTTTT CATSDSGRRSNTGELFF
NA NA TRBJ2-1 TRBV7-6 TGTGCCAGCAGCTTAGATTTTGAGCAGTTCTTC CASSLDFEQFF
NA NA TRBJ1-2 TRBV24-1 TGTGCCACCAGTGCCAACTATGGCTACACCTTC CATSANYGYTF
few NA TRBJ1-4 TRBV6-6 TGTGCCAGCAAAGTGTCCGTGGGGGAGTCTAATGAAAAACTGTTTTTT CASKVSVGESNEKLFF
NA NA TRBJ1-1 TRBV28 TGTGCCAGCAGTTTGGAGGTGTCGAACACTGAAGCTTTCTTT CASSLEVSNTEAFF
NA NA TRBJ2-3 TRBV11-2 TGTGCCAGCAGCTTAACCGCGGTTAGCACAGATACGCAGTATTTT CASSLTAVSTDTQYF
NA NA TRBJ1-4 TRBV7-2 TGTGCCAGCAGCTTAGGGGGAGATAATGAAAAACTGTTTTTT CASSLGGDNEKLFF
NA NA TRBJ1-6 TRBV3-1/TRBV3-2 TGTGCCAGCAGCCAAGGGCAGGGCCTTAATTCACCCCTCCACTTT CASSQGQGLNSPLHF
NA NA TRBJ2-6 TRBV30 TGTGCCTGGAGTGCCGGAGGTGGGGCCAACGTCCTGACTTTC CAWSAGGGANVLTF
NA NA TRBJ2-7 TRBV7-6 TGTGCCAGCAGCTTGGGGGGACCGGAGTACTTC CASSLGGPEYF
NA TRBD2 TRBJ2-1 TRBV7-6 TGTGCCAGCAGCCTCGGACTAGCGGGGGGATACAATGAGCAGTTCTTC CASSLGLAGGYNEQFF
NA NA TRBJ1-2 TRBV12-3/TRBV12-4 TGTGCCAGCAGCCTACTCTATGGCTACACCTTC CASSLLYGYTF
NA NA TRBJ1-3 TRBV11-2 TGTGCCAGCAGCCTAAAGCCCTCTGGAAACACCATATATTTT CASSLKPSGNTIYF
NA NA TRBJ1-1 TRBV10-3 TGTGCCATCAGAGAACAGGGGAACACTGAAGCTTTCTTT CAIREQGNTEAFF
NA NA TRBJ1-5 TRBV18 TGTGCCAGCTCAACAGTGTCAGGGTATCAGCCCCAGCATTTT CASSTVSGYQPQHF
NA NA TRBJ1-1 TRBV7-9 TGTGCCAGCAGCCAGGATTGGGAGAACACTGAAGCTTTCTTT CASSQDWENTEAFF
NA NA TRBJ1-1 TRBV12-3/TRBV12-4 TGTGCCAGCAGTTTAGAAGGGAGTACTGAAGCTTTCTTT CASSLEGSTEAFF
once NA TRBJ1-2 TRBV30 TGTGCCTGGACTTCATTTCCAGACAGTCGATATGGCTACACCTTC CAWTSFPDSRYGYTF
NA TRBD1 TRBJ1-1 TRBV7-8 TGTGCCAGCAGTTGGGGACAGGGGGCAAACACTGAAGCTTTCTTT CASSWGQGANTEAFF
NA NA TRBJ1-1 TRBV5-1 TGCGCCAGCAGCTGGGGTCCTACCCTGGAGACTGAAGCTTTCTTT CASSWGPTLETEAFF
few NA TRBJ1-1 TRBV30 TGTGCCTGGGTTGACATGAACACTGAAGCTTTCTTT CAWVDMNTEAFF